The T cell receptor beta chain under discussion was sequenced for a study of T cells in Graves' hyperthyroidism and ophthalmopathy. This clonotype appeared many times. CDR3 length: 14 residues. The trim removed 7 bases at V and 4 bases at J, leaving 8 bases unmatched. Germline V gene sequence: CDR1 SEHNR, CDR2 FQNEAQ (reference sequence). RNA transcripts provided the source from which TCR beta CDR3 regions were amplified. An initial round of RT-PCR targeting the TCR CDR3 relied on the HTBI primer set. TCRdb recomputed calls from the multiplex PCR reads with MiXCR, one row per CDR3 protein. The repertoire has some 500,000 distinct CDR3 sequences, approximately 15% of them found once; the top ten carry 17%.

The sequencing input was blood. The TCR sequence derives from a young woman with Graves' hyperthyroidism. This chain joins TRBV7-9 and TRBJ2-5, with TRBD2 matching over 8 bases. CDR3 loop: CASIVSGSPETQYF. CDR3 DNA sequence: TGTGCCAGCATCGTAAGCGGGAGCCCAGAGACCCAGTACTTC. The complete variable domain, with remaining parts taken from reference TRBV7-9 and TRBJ2-5, reads DTGVSQNPRHKITKRGQNVTFRCDPISEHNRLYWYRQTLGQGPEFLTYFQNEAQLEKSRLLSDRFSAERPKGSFSTLEIQRTEQGDSAMYLCASIVSGSPETQYFGPGTRLLVL.